Below, 27 T cell receptor beta chains from the same sample are listed, as sequenced in a study of T cell changes during pregnancy in multiple sclerosis. TCRdb's copy holds only in-frame clones and misses some; the assay was immunoSEQ multiplex PCR. The sample lists about 30,000 clones, around nine tenths occurring once. The source was CD8+ T cells from peripheral blood mononuclear cells, collected before pregnancy. All receptors derive from a female donor with multiple sclerosis, enrolled in a pregnancy study.

This chain uses TRBV19 with TRBJ1-1, with unresolved D. The V gene's germline CDR1 is LNHDA and CDR2 SQIVND (reference sequence). V shed 7 bases and J shed 0 bases, with 12 bases lying between them. This CDR3 contains 14 residues. As DNA, the CDR3 is TGTGCCAGTAACTGGGGAGAGATGAACACTGAAGCTTTCTTT. Its translation is CASNWGEMNTEAFF.

J is TRBJ1-5 and V is TRBV9; the D gene is possibly TRBD1 (6 bases). CDR1 is SGDLS, CDR2 YYNGEE, per germline. This CDR3 region has 14 residues. V lost 4 bases to trimming and J lost 3 bases, with 11 bases between them. CDR3 sequence (DNA): TGTGCCAGCAGCCCAGGACAGCTCAATCAGCCCCAGCATTTT. Translation gives CASSPGQLNQPQHF.

The rearrangement links TRBV6-1 to TRBJ2-1; 8 bases agree with TRBD2. Looked up from germline, CDR1 is MNHNS and CDR2 is SASEGT. With 4 bases clipped from V and 8 bases from J, the junction kept 10 bases outside the gene matches. The CDR3 spans 15 residues. The CDR3 coding sequence is TGTGCCAGCAGTGCGGTAGAAGCGGGAGTCGATGAGCAGTTCTTC. This gives the protein CASSAVEAGVDEQFF.

J is TRBJ2-1 and V is TRBV28, with TRBD1 matching over 9 bases. Germline V gives CDR1 MDHEN, CDR2 SYDVKM. CDR3 length equals 17 residues. V trimming: 5 bases; J trimming: 15 bases; junction bases outside the gene matches: 23. This CDR3 is CASSLRDRANLDLQGFF. For the CDR3, the DNA is TGTGCCAGCAGTCTCCGGGACAGGGCAAACCTTGACCTCCAAGGGTTCTTC.

CDR3 protein: CASSEGSGGDTQYF. CDR3 nucleotides: TGTGCCAGCAGTGAAGGTAGCGGGGGGGATACGCAGTATTTT. The chain employs TRBV6-1 and TRBJ2-3; 10 bases are shared with TRBD2. Trimming took 1 base from V and 6 from J; bases not matched to a gene: 1. Germline CDR1 is MNHNS and CDR2 is SASEGT. The CDR3 is made up of 14 amino acids.

A single count supports this clone. The genes are TRBV5-1 and TRBJ1-1; a possible D gene is TRBD1 (6 bases). Germline CDR1 SGHRS, CDR2 YFSETQ. The V end was cut by 4 bases, the J end by 1 base, with 20 bases between. The CDR3 is 17 amino acids. Here the CDR3 reads CASSRGTLTQTNTEAFF. CDR3 in DNA: TGCGCCAGCAGCAGAGGGACACTCACCCAGACGAACACTGAAGCTTTCTTT. The full variable domain, with the rest looked up from reference TRBV5-1 and TRBJ1-1, is KAGVTQTPRYLIKTRGQQVTLSCSPISGHRSVSWYQQTPGQGLQFLFEYFSETQRNKGNFPGRFSGRQFSNSRSEMNVSTLELGDSALYLCASSRGTLTQTNTEAFFGQGTRLTVV.

This chain links TRBV6-5 with TRBJ2-7; TRBD1 agrees at 8 bases. This CDR3 is 14 amino acids long. J gave up 2 bases and V 4 bases, and 4 bases lay outside the gene matches. CDR1 and CDR2 from the germline V gene are MNHEY and SVGAGI. CDR3 nucleotide sequence: TGTGCCAGCAGTTTCACAGGGGGTCCCTACGAGCAGTACTTC. Protein: CASSFTGGPYEQYF.

V is TRBV29-1 and J is TRBJ2-7; 9 bases align to TRBD2. Germline CDR1 is SQVTM and CDR2 is ANQGSEA. The junction had 7 bases not matched to a gene; V was cut back by 0 bases and J by 4 bases. The CDR3 has 15 residues. The CDR3: CSVEEASGARYEQYF. In nucleotides, the CDR3 is TGCAGCGTTGAAGAGGCTAGCGGGGCCCGATACGAGCAGTACTTC.

The chain recombines TRBV4-2 with TRBJ1-1; 8 bases fit TRBD1. Trimming took 3 bases from V and 4 from J; bases not matched to a gene: 7. Germline loops: CDR1 LGHNA, CDR2 YNFKEQ. The CDR3 has 15 residues. This CDR3 reads CASSQPKTGGTEAFF. The CDR3 coding sequence is TGTGCCAGCAGCCAGCCAAAAACAGGGGGCACTGAAGCTTTCTTT.

The chain couples TRBV5-8 to TRBJ2-7; 9 bases map to TRBD2. Trimming cost V 0 bases and J 2 bases; bases outside gene matches: 3. CDR3 length equals 15 residues. CDR1 and CDR2 (germline): SGHTS, YDEGEE. The CDR3 is CASSLVLAGPYEQYF. In DNA form, the CDR3 reads TGTGCCAGCAGCTTGGTCCTAGCGGGACCCTACGAGCAGTACTTC. The whole variable domain, filled in from reference TRBV5-8 and TRBJ2-7, reads EAGVTQSPTHLIKTRGQQATLRCSPISGHTSVYWYQQALGLGLQFLLWYDEGEERNRGNFPPRFSGRQFPNYSSELNVNALELEDSALYLCASSLVLAGPYEQYFGPGTRLTVT.

This clone was seen only once. The V and J genes are TRBV10-1 and TRBJ1-2, with D unresolved. The CDR3 contains 13 residues. Germline CDR1 WNHNN, CDR2 SYGVQD (reference sequence). The ends were cut back, 6 bases at V and 4 bases at J, with 12 bases in the middle. Here the CDR3 DNA reads TGCGCCAGCAGCCCGGGAGGGAGCTATGGCTACACCTTC. The encoded protein is CASSPGGSYGYTF.

The chain has TRBV23-1 and TRBJ2-5; TRBD1 matches 10 bases. TRBV23-1 is sorted into the ORF group, with uncertain function. The CDR3 is 18 residues long. J gave up 1 base and V 0 bases, and 8 bases lay outside the gene matches. The CDR3 coding sequence is TGCGCCAGCAGTCAATCGAAGGGGGGACAGGGGCGCCAAGAGACCCAGTACTTC. It encodes CASSQSKGGQGRQETQYF.

The V and J genes are TRBV29-1 and TRBJ2-1, with D uncertain. CDR3 length: 12 amino acids. Trimming removed 5 bases from V and 2 bases from J, with 7 bases in between. Germline V lookup: CDR1 SQVTM, CDR2 ANQGSEA. CDR3 in DNA: TGCAGCGTTCGGGTCACCTACAATGAGCAGTTCTTC. This encodes CSVRVTYNEQFF.

The chain joins TRBV6-1 to TRBJ2-3, with D possibly TRBD1 on 5 matching bases. Germline V gives CDR1 MNHNS, CDR2 SASEGT. The CDR3 has 15 residues. V dropped 0 bases and J dropped 6 bases, with 13 bases sitting between them. CDR3 protein: CASSEALSAGDTQYF. The DNA of the CDR3 is TGTGCCAGCAGTGAAGCGCTCTCGGCAGGGGATACGCAGTATTTT.

The CDR3 DNA follows: TGTGCCAGCAGGGACGGGACTAGGCTACAAGAGACCCAGTACTTC. This codes for CASRDGTRLQETQYF. The V call is TRBV6-1, the J call TRBJ2-5; the match to TRBD2 covers 8 bases. The V and J ends lost 6 bases and 2 bases, in that order; junction bases with no gene match: 8. The germline CDR1 and CDR2 sequences are MNHNS and SASEGT. CDR3 length equals 15 residues.

This clone was recorded once. The rearrangement joins TRBV6-1 to TRBJ1-1; maybe TRBD1 (6 bases). Per germline, CDR1 MNHNS and CDR2 SASEGT. The CDR3 spans 15 residues. V shed 3 bases and J shed 3 bases, with 14 bases lying between them. In DNA form, the CDR3 reads TGTGCCAGCAGTGATGGGCAGGGGTGGTACACTGAAGCTTTCTTT. Amino acids: CASSDGQGWYTEAFF.

This clone was seen a single time. The rearrangement uses TRBV11-3 and TRBJ1-5, with D perhaps TRBD1 (6 bases). The V end was cut by 2 bases, the J end by 1 base, with 12 bases between. The CDR3 totals 16 residues. The germline gives CDR1 SGHNT, CDR2 YENEEA. The CDR3 loop reads CASSLPLRGSNQPQHF. DNA of the CDR3: TGTGCCAGCAGCTTACCCCTCAGGGGAAGCAATCAGCCCCAGCATTTT.

V gene TRBV29-1 combines with J gene TRBJ2-3, with 8 bases lining up with TRBD2. This CDR3 is 15 amino acids long. CDR1 and CDR2 (germline): SQVTM, ANQGSEA. V was pared by 5 bases and J by 3 bases, with 10 bases of the junction left unmatched. The CDR3 here is CSVPGRSGRTDTQYF. DNA of the CDR3: TGCAGCGTTCCCGGCCGGAGCGGGAGAACAGATACGCAGTATTTT.

The V and J genes are TRBV4-1 and TRBJ2-3; 9 bases agree with TRBD2. The CDR3 is 16 amino acids. CDR1 and CDR2 from the germline V gene are MGHRA and YSYEKL. Losses at the gene ends were 3 bases for V and 1 base for J; bases not matched to a gene: 5. CDR3: CASSQQIAGGTDTQYF. The CDR3 DNA sequence: TGCGCCAGCAGCCAGCAAATAGCGGGAGGCACAGATACGCAGTATTTT.

The chain carries TRBV6-4 and TRBJ2-1; D gene uncertain. V lost 2 bases, J lost 6 bases, and 11 bases lay in between. CDR3 size: 14 residues. Germline-derived CDR1 and CDR2 are MRHNA and SNTAGT. The CDR3 coding sequence is TGTGCCAGCAGTGACGAAGTAGCTAGCAATGAGCAGTTCTTC. Protein product: CASSDEVASNEQFF.

The chain carries TRBV7-9 and TRBJ2-1; no firm D call. CDR3 size: 11 residues. Germline V gene lookup returns CDR1 SEHNR and CDR2 FQNEAQ (reference sequence). Trimming removed 2 bases from V and 7 bases from J, with 3 bases in between. The CDR3 bases are TGTGCCAGCAGCTTAATAAATGAGCAGTTCTTC. It yields the protein CASSLINEQFF.

The rearrangement joins TRBV14 to TRBJ2-2, with TRBD1 identical over 9 bases. This CDR3 has 14 residues. J lost 7 bases, V lost 1 base, and 1 base had no gene match. The V gene's germline CDR1 is SGHDN and CDR2 FVKESK. This CDR3 is CASSQATGGGELFF. Here the CDR3 DNA reads TGTGCCAGCAGCCAAGCGACAGGGGGCGGGGAGCTGTTTTTT.

V usage is TRBV5-1 and J usage is TRBJ2-3; D might be TRBD2 (5 bases). Per germline, CDR1 SGHRS and CDR2 YFSETQ. There are 18 residues in the CDR3. Trimming removed 2 bases from V and 3 bases from J, with 22 bases in between. The CDR3 coding sequence is TGCGCCAGCAGCTTCCGTTTGGGCGGAGGACGCCTAACAGATACGCAGTATTTT. It encodes CASSFRLGGGRLTDTQYF.

The V gene is TRBV9, the J gene TRBJ1-1, with 8 bases matching TRBD1. There are 12 residues in the CDR3. Germline CDR1 is SGDLS and CDR2 is YYNGEE. V trimming: 0 bases; J trimming: 11 bases; junction bases outside the gene matches: 3. CDR3 in DNA: TGTGCCAGCAGCGTAGTGACAGGGGAGGCTTTCTTT. This sequence encodes CASSVVTGEAFF.

This chain connects TRBV5-8 to TRBJ2-1; 8 bases match TRBD2. The J segment lost 5 bases and the V segment lost 4 bases, leaving 14 bases of the junction unmatched. The CDR3 length is 17 residues. From germline, CDR1 is SGHTS and CDR2 YDEGEE. The CDR3 DNA is TGTGCCAGCAGCCTCGGCGGGGGGTGGTCGGCCCACAATGAGCAGTTCTTC. It yields the protein CASSLGGGWSAHNEQFF. Filled out from reference TRBV5-8 and TRBJ2-1, the complete variable domain reads EAGVTQSPTHLIKTRGQQATLRCSPISGHTSVYWYQQALGLGLQFLLWYDEGEERNRGNFPPRFSGRQFPNYSSELNVNALELEDSALYLCASSLGGGWSAHNEQFFGPGTRLTVL.

The V call is TRBV9, the J call TRBJ1-4; perhaps TRBD1 as D (6 bases). Germline CDR1 reads SGDLS; CDR2 reads YYNGEE. Deletions cut 4 bases from V and 6 bases from J, with 13 bases between. The CDR3 spans 14 residues. The CDR3 protein is CASSPRGADEKLFF. The CDR3 DNA is TGTGCCAGCAGCCCCCGGGGGGCGGATGAAAAACTGTTTTTT. The full variable domain, completed using reference TRBV9 and TRBJ1-4, is DSGVTQTPKHLITATGQRVTLRCSPRSGDLSVYWYQQSLDQGLQFLIQYYNGEERAKGNILERFSAQQFPDLHSELNLSSLELGDSALYFCASSPRGADEKLFFGSGTQLSVL.

This clone is labeled as medium-sized. The genes are TRBV14 and TRBJ2-5, with 7 bases that match TRBD2. Looked up from germline, CDR1 is SGHDN and CDR2 is FVKESK. The CDR3 has 15 amino acids. Trimming took 4 bases from V and 10 from J; bases not matched to a gene: 15. The CDR3 spells CASSPGDYRTVDQYF. The CDR3 coding sequence is TGTGCCAGCAGCCCTGGGGACTATCGAACGGTAGACCAGTACTTC.